This entry lists 28 T cell receptor beta chains sequenced from one sample in a study of blood T cells in healthy people across ages (dated by TCRdb to 2013 to 2016). The receptor library was made with 5' RACE. The sequencer listed for this sample is Illumina HiSeq 2500. The second PCR ran for about 7 to 11 cycles and used a J-beta primer mix along with a sample-barcoded 5' primer. TCRdb passed the public sequencing reads through fastp at Q25 and MiXCR, retaining productive beta sequences. Rows are combined by CDR3 protein, so each entry shows the most common genes and DNA. The sample data list about 640,000 distinct CDR3 sequences, and approximately 59% of these were observed just once. The ten largest make up more than 35% of the sample. Sequenced: blood. Every receptor here comes from a man aged 60 to 69 in good health.

This clonotype was counted at least ten times. The chain links TRBV7-2 to TRBJ2-3, with 9 bases that match TRBD1. V was clipped by 5 bases and J by 2 bases; unmatched bases: 5. The CDR3 sequence is 15 residues long. Germline CDR1 SGHTA, CDR2 FQGNSA. The chain's CDR3 is CASSRTGETTDTQYF. In nucleotides, the CDR3 is TGTGCCAGCAGCAGGACAGGGGAAACCACAGATACGCAGTATTTT.

The gene calls are TRBV9 and TRBJ2-2; D possibly uses TRBD1 or TRBD2 (6 bases each). The CDR3 covers 16 residues. Germline CDR1 SGDLS, CDR2 YYNGEE. V was cut by 0 bases and J by 6 bases, with 15 bases left in between. The CDR3: CASSVGSQGRSGELFF. CDR3 nucleotides: TGTGCCAGCAGCGTAGGTTCCCAGGGGAGGTCCGGGGAGCTGTTTTTT.

The V call is TRBV6-4, the J call TRBJ2-7; D uncertain. Germline V gene sequence: CDR1 MRHNA, CDR2 SNTAGT. The ends were cut back, 6 bases at V and 2 bases at J, with 17 bases in the middle. The CDR3 extends over 15 amino acids. As DNA, the CDR3 is TGTGCCAGCAGACTGGACCGCCAGGTGACCTACGAGCAGTACTTC. It is translated as CASRLDRQVTYEQYF.

The chain recombines TRBV5-8 with TRBJ2-5, with TRBD1 matching over 7 bases. The CDR3 consists of 16 residues. The junction had 9 bases not matched to a gene; V was cut back by 2 bases and J by 2 bases. Germline CDR1 is SGHTS and CDR2 is YDEGEE. CDR3 in amino acids: CASSLGTGTAQETQYF. The CDR3 DNA is TGTGCCAGCAGCTTAGGCACCGGGACAGCACAAGAGACCCAGTACTTC.

The rearrangement uses TRBV4-1 and TRBJ2-1; no definite D call. The germline V gene has CDR1 MGHRA and CDR2 YSYEKL. Between the trimmed V and J ends, which lost 2 bases and 9 bases, there was a span of 14 bases. The CDR3 loop spans 14 amino acids. The CDR3 DNA sequence: TGCGCCAGCAGCCAACTCTTCAGAATCGGTGAGCAGTTCTTC. Translation: CASSQLFRIGEQFF.

The chain carries TRBV20-1 and TRBJ1-2; 9 bases align to TRBD1. V was pared by 8 bases and J by 3 bases, with 10 bases of the junction left unmatched. CDR3 length equals 14 residues. Germline V lookup: CDR1 DFQATT, CDR2 SNEGSKA (reference sequence). The CDR3 region is CSPYRTGDDYGYTF. The CDR3 coding sequence is TGCAGTCCCTATCGGACAGGGGACGACTATGGCTACACCTTC.

The chain carries TRBV11-2 and TRBJ1-6, with TRBD1 as a possible D gene (6 bases). Germline lookup yields CDR1 SGHAT and CDR2 FQNNGV. Trimming removed 4 bases at V and 7 bases at J, with 8 bases between. The CDR3 consists of 13 residues. CDR3 DNA: TGTGCCAGCAGCTGGGGGCGAAATTCACCCCTCCACTTT. Its protein product is CASSWGRNSPLHF. The complete variable domain, with remaining parts taken from reference TRBV11-2 and TRBJ1-6, reads EAGVAQSPRYKIIEKRQSVAFWCNPISGHATLYWYQQILGQGPKLLIQFQNNGVVDDSQLPKDRFSAERLKGVDSTLKIQPAKLEDSAVYLCASSWGRNSPLHFGNGTRLTVT.

This clonotype was seen a handful of times. The chain combines TRBV5-1 with TRBJ2-4; D may be TRBD1 (5 bases). The J call may be wrong; the DNA end is better matched by TRBJ2-7. CDR1 is SGHRS and CDR2 is YFSETQ in the germline V gene. This CDR3 contains 13 residues. DNA for the CDR3: TGCGCCAGCAGCTTGTGGCAACAGGACGAGCAGTACTTC. Protein: CASSLWQQDEQYF.

This clonotype was seen just once. The gene calls are TRBV6-5 and TRBJ2-7, with TRBD1 matching 7 bases. Germline V gene lookup returns CDR1 MNHEY and CDR2 SVGAGI. J gave up 0 bases and V 4 bases, and 12 bases lay outside the gene matches. This CDR3 is 17 amino acids long. CDR3 protein: CASSSSRDSLSSYEQYF. The CDR3 DNA reads TGTGCCAGCAGTTCCTCCAGGGACAGCCTCAGCTCCTACGAGCAGTACTTC.

J is TRBJ2-3 and V is TRBV24-1; D call uncertain. The CDR3 is 17 residues long. The V and J ends lost 2 bases and 0 bases respectively, with 14 bases between them. The germline V gene has CDR1 KGHDR and CDR2 SFDVKD. CDR3 nucleotide sequence: TGTGCCACCAGTGATTCACGCGACCACCTTAGCACAGATACGCAGTATTTT. Translating gives CATSDSRDHLSTDTQYF.

The chain links TRBV25-1 to TRBJ2-3, with a possible D match to TRBD1 (6 bases). Trimming cost V 6 bases and J 3 bases, with 10 bases left between them. This CDR3 comprises 13 residues. The V gene's germline CDR1 is MGHDK and CDR2 SYGVNS. DNA for the CDR3: TGTGCCAGCAGGGATCAGGGGACAGATACGCAGTATTTT. This encodes CASRDQGTDTQYF.

The rearrangement joins TRBV20-1 to TRBJ2-3; D not resolved. V was shortened by 3 bases and J by 5 bases, with 9 bases between the two germline ends. The CDR3 consists of 12 residues. From germline, CDR1 is DFQATT and CDR2 SNEGSKA (reference sequence). CDR3 in DNA: TGCAGTGCTAGGGAGACGGGAGATACGCAGTATTTT. Its translation is CSARETGDTQYF.

The rearrangement uses TRBV6-6 and TRBJ2-5; 9 positions match TRBD2. V dropped 5 bases and J dropped 2; count of bases not matched to a gene: 6. The CDR3 consists of 15 residues. Germline V gene sequence: CDR1 MNHNY, CDR2 SVGAGI (reference sequence). The CDR3 nucleotides read TGTGCCAGCAGTCTTCAGCGGGGGGATCAAGAGACCCAGTACTTC. Its protein product is CASSLQRGDQETQYF.

The rearrangement links TRBV12-3 or TRBV12-4 to TRBJ1-1, with D tentatively TRBD1 (6 bases). There are 15 residues in the CDR3. Trimming cost V 3 bases and J 4 bases, with 15 bases left between them. The CDR3, as DNA: TGTGCCAGCAGTTTCCCAGGGGTAGGCGTCACTGAAGCTTTCTTT. Encoded protein: CASSFPGVGVTEAFF.

The rearrangement joins TRBV2 to TRBJ2-5; D is uncertain. V dropped 8 bases and J dropped 5 bases, with 6 bases sitting between them. Germline assignment: CDR1 SNHLY and CDR2 FYNNEI. There are 10 residues in the CDR3. The CDR3 spells CASLRETQYF. The CDR3 DNA follows: TGTGCCAGCTTAAGGGAGACCCAGTACTTC.

V is TRBV12-3 or TRBV12-4 and J is TRBJ2-3; TRBD2 agrees at 14 bases. This CDR3 has 18 residues. V lost 6 bases, J lost 0 bases, and 8 bases stayed unmatched. CDR3 sequence (DNA): TGTGCCAGCAGCCCTGGGACTAGCGGGGGTTCTAGCACAGATACGCAGTATTTT. As protein: CASSPGTSGGSSTDTQYF.

This chain joins TRBV9 and TRBJ2-1; TRBD2 agrees at 10 bases. This CDR3 spans 16 amino acids. The V and J ends lost 0 bases and 6 bases, in that order; junction bases with no gene match: 6. CDR1 SGDLS and CDR2 YYNGEE come from the germline V gene. CDR3 sequence: CASSVVGLAGVNEQFF. CDR3 DNA sequence: TGTGCCAGCAGCGTAGTTGGGCTAGCGGGGGTCAATGAGCAGTTCTTC. The full variable domain, in which reference TRBV9 and TRBJ2-1 provide the parts outside the CDR3, is DSGVTQTPKHLITATGQRVTLRCSPRSGDLSVYWYQQSLDQGLQFLIQYYNGEERAKGNILERFSAQQFPDLHSELNLSSLELGDSALYFCASSVVGLAGVNEQFFGPGTRLTVL.

Worth noting for this clonotype: The conserved closing phenylalanine or tryptophan is absent in this CDR3, likely reflecting a read error. The chain links TRBV7-2 to TRBJ2-1; 7 nucleotides line up with TRBD1. This CDR3 has 14 residues. CDR1 is SGHTA and CDR2 is FQGNSA in the germline V gene. The CDR3 sequence is CASNLDRVNNEQFL. The CDR3, as DNA: TGTGCCAGCAACTTAGACAGGGTTAACAATGAGCAGTTCTTA.

The J gene is TRBJ2-1, the V gene TRBV29-1; D might be TRBD1 or TRBD2, each matching 5 bases. The CDR3 is 14 amino acids. V shed 4 bases and J shed 5 bases, with 15 bases lying between them. Germline CDR1 reads SQVTM; CDR2 reads ANQGSEA. CDR3 DNA: TGCAGCGTTGGGGCAGGGACGTCCAACAATGAGCAGTTCTTC. Its protein is CSVGAGTSNNEQFF.

The V gene is TRBV4-2, the J gene TRBJ2-5; 7 bases line up with TRBD2. Germline V gene sequence: CDR1 LGHNA, CDR2 YNFKEQ. The CDR3 length is 16 residues. The V segment lost 2 bases and the J segment 1 base; nucleotides outside the gene matches: 7. The CDR3 nucleotides read TGTGCCAGCAGCCAAATTGGCGGGGGACTCCAAGAGACCCAGTACTTC. Residues: CASSQIGGGLQETQYF.

The V call is TRBV20-1, the J call TRBJ2-7; 7 bases map to TRBD2. CDR3 length equals 14 residues. Trimming took 5 bases from V and 5 from J; bases not matched to a gene: 12. In germline, CDR1 is DFQATT, CDR2 SNEGSKA (reference sequence). DNA for the CDR3: TGCAGTGCTGAGACGGCTAGCGGTATCCACGAGCAGTACTTC. Its protein is CSAETASGIHEQYF.

The rearrangement uses TRBV6-1 and TRBJ1-2, with D perhaps TRBD1 (6 bases). Trimming removed 8 bases from V and 0 bases from J, with 25 bases in between. The CDR3 consists of 18 residues. Germline V lookup: CDR1 MNHNS, CDR2 SASEGT. The CDR3: CASDSRDIYPEANYGYTF. The CDR3 DNA sequence: TGTGCCAGCGATTCCAGGGACATCTACCCAGAAGCTAACTATGGCTACACCTTC.

The chain is built from TRBV11-3 and TRBJ2-7, with D unclear. Trimming left V 4 bases short and J 7 bases short, with 8 bases between. Germline CDR1 reads SGHNT; CDR2 reads YENEEA. The CDR3 is 11 amino acids. CDR3 nucleotide sequence: TGTGCCAGCAGCTCCCCGTGTGAGCAGTACTTC. Translation gives CASSSPCEQYF.

The chain uses TRBV16 and TRBJ2-1; TRBD1 matches 12 bases. Germline V gene sequence: CDR1 KGHSY, CDR2 FQNENV. Trimming cost V 4 bases and J 9 bases; bases outside gene matches: 7. This CDR3 is built from 15 residues. CDR3 DNA sequence: TGTGCCAGCAGCCCCACCGGGACAGGGGGCGTTGAGCAGTTCTTC. It encodes CASSPTGTGGVEQFF. Full variable domain (missing parts from reference TRBV16 and TRBJ2-1): GEEVAQTPKHLVRGEGQKAKLYCAPIKGHSYVFWYQQVLKNEFKFLISFQNENVFDETGMPKERFSAKCLPNSPCSLEIQATKLEDSAVYFCASSPTGTGGVEQFFGPGTRLTVL.

The chain uses TRBV5-5 and TRBJ1-4; a possible D gene is TRBD1 (6 bases). The ends were cut back, 0 bases at V and 7 bases at J, with 13 bases in the middle. This CDR3 is built from 15 residues. Germline V CDR1 and CDR2: SGHKS, YYEKEE (reference sequence). CDR3 nucleotide sequence: TGTGCCAGCAGCTTGGCGGGGGCGGAGGTTGAAAAACTGTTTTTT. Its protein product is CASSLAGAEVEKLFF.

In its sample, this clonotype was seen a few times. The chain couples TRBV6-6 to TRBJ2-7; D may be TRBD1 (7 bases). This CDR3 comprises 17 residues. V lost 2 bases and J lost 2, with 19 bases in between. Germline lookup yields CDR1 MNHNY and CDR2 SVGAGI (reference sequence). The DNA for the CDR3 is TGTGCCAGCAGTTACGGTCCTGCGACAGGGAGGACCTACGAGCAGTACTTC. Protein: CASSYGPATGRTYEQYF.

The chain employs TRBV6-5 and TRBJ2-3; 7 positions match TRBD2. Germline CDR1 is MNHEY and CDR2 is SVGAGI. The V and J ends lost 5 bases and 4 bases, in that order; junction bases with no gene match: 6. There are 14 residues in the CDR3. CDR3 in amino acids: CASSPGLEADTQYF. The CDR3, as DNA: TGTGCCAGCAGTCCTGGACTAGAGGCAGATACGCAGTATTTT.

The chain uses TRBV5-1 and TRBJ2-1, with TRBD2 matching 11 bases. With 1 base clipped from V and 10 bases from J, the junction kept 7 bases outside the gene matches. The CDR3 has 15 amino acids. The germline CDR1 and CDR2 sequences are SGHRS and YFSETQ. The CDR3 sequence: CASSLQLAGEGEQFF. The CDR3 DNA is TGCGCCAGCAGCTTGCAACTAGCGGGGGAGGGGGAGCAGTTCTTC.